A selection of T cell receptor beta chains follows, all from one sample in a study of spatial heterogeneity in lung cancer. TCRdb redid the calling of the 5' RACE reads with MiXCR, one entry per CDR3 protein. Of about 23,000 distinct CDR3 sequences listed, 3% to 3.5% are singletons. The sample consisted of PBMCs, taken at surgery. The receptor set was obtained from a female donor with early-stage non-small cell lung cancer. CDR3s include the opening cysteine and the closing phenylalanine or tryptophan.

CDR3 protein: CSASSRERPSGANVLTF
J gene: TRBJ2-6
V gene: TRBV20-1

CDR3 protein: CASSLVAGGPVEQFF
J gene: TRBJ2-1
V gene: TRBV11-2

CDR3 protein: CSVGQSRNTEAFF
J gene: TRBJ1-1
V gene: TRBV29-1

CDR3 protein: CASSVETPGELFF
J gene: TRBJ2-2
V gene: TRBV9

CDR3 protein: CASIGGLSTGELFF
J gene: TRBJ2-2
V gene: TRBV28

CDR3 protein: CASSRGREVAKNIQYF
J gene: TRBJ2-4
V gene: TRBV27

CDR3 protein: CSVGDPGLAYEQYF
J gene: TRBJ2-7
V gene: TRBV29-1

CDR3 protein: CACRAYNEQFF
J gene: TRBJ2-1
V gene: TRBV5-8

CDR3 protein: CSARDTSNEQFF
J gene: TRBJ2-1
V gene: TRBV20-1

CDR3 protein: CASSLDKEELFF
J gene: TRBJ2-2
V gene: TRBV7-9

CDR3 protein: CASSFSPDEQFF
J gene: TRBJ2-1
V gene: TRBV12-3/TRBV12-4

CDR3 protein: CASSLVAGDTDTQYF
J gene: TRBJ2-3
V gene: TRBV7-9

CDR3 protein: CASSPLTWASYNEQFF
J gene: TRBJ2-1
V gene: TRBV14

CDR3 protein: CAISESQGISLRSYEQYF
J gene: TRBJ2-7
V gene: TRBV10-3

CDR3 protein: CATSRDLGCHEQYF
J gene: TRBJ2-7
V gene: TRBV15

CDR3 protein: CSVGPSQETQYF
J gene: TRBJ2-5
V gene: TRBV29-1

CDR3 protein: CASSDDRYTMNTEAFF
J gene: TRBJ1-1
V gene: TRBV2

CDR3 protein: CASSLAQWASNSPLHF
J gene: TRBJ1-6
V gene: TRBV7-8

CDR3 protein: CASRESVNQPQHF
J gene: TRBJ1-5
V gene: TRBV2

CDR3 protein: CASSPTQSNEQYF
J gene: TRBJ2-7
V gene: TRBV5-1

CDR3 protein: CASSKVAGWRSNTGELFF
J gene: TRBJ2-2
V gene: TRBV4-1

CDR3 protein: CASSFDVGYHNEQFF
J gene: TRBJ2-1
V gene: TRBV27

CDR3 protein: CASSQTSGLENTGELFF
J gene: TRBJ2-2
V gene: TRBV4-2

CDR3 protein: CASMGTAGVPGELFF
J gene: TRBJ2-2
V gene: TRBV2

CDR3 protein: CASSYYYRGREETQYF
J gene: TRBJ2-5
V gene: TRBV6-5

CDR3 protein: CASSSMSQETQYF
J gene: TRBJ2-5
V gene: TRBV7-9

CDR3 protein: CASSYERGYNEQFF
J gene: TRBJ2-1
V gene: TRBV6-5

CDR3 protein: CSVAGIAGDQETQYF
J gene: TRBJ2-5
V gene: TRBV29-1

CDR3 protein: CASSHRAGTEGEQFF
J gene: TRBJ2-1
V gene: TRBV14

CDR3 protein: CASKRTGGETQYF
J gene: TRBJ2-5
V gene: TRBV6-5

CDR3 protein: CASSRELGYEQYF
J gene: TRBJ2-7
V gene: TRBV4-3

CDR3 protein: CATSREDSMNTEAFF
J gene: TRBJ1-1
V gene: TRBV15

CDR3 protein: CASSLLAGGETQYF
J gene: TRBJ2-5
V gene: TRBV27

CDR3 protein: CASSYGRDIYEQYF
J gene: TRBJ2-7
V gene: TRBV6-2/TRBV6-3

CDR3 protein: CASRRPGFTDTQYF
J gene: TRBJ2-3
V gene: TRBV5-6

CDR3 protein: CSARSPEAGGFLGDQPQHF
J gene: TRBJ1-5
V gene: TRBV20-1

CDR3 protein: CASSFSGTSGKEQYF
J gene: TRBJ2-7
V gene: TRBV28

CDR3 protein: CASSSGTSGNGELFF
J gene: TRBJ2-2
V gene: TRBV7-3

CDR3 protein: CGSSPPAGDEQYF
J gene: TRBJ2-7
V gene: TRBV5-6